The clone carrying this TCR beta chain was observed a handful of times. Its antigen is undetermined. In the library, individual cDNA molecules carried attached unique molecular identifiers. TCRdb re-called the 5' RACE reads through MiXCR, storing one row per CDR3 protein. Here the sample spans 70,000 to 85,000 distinct CDR3 sequences, around an eighth being singletons. The sample originates from a study of early T cells in non-severe SARS-CoV-2 infection. For the study at large: Sequencing of unsorted whole blood was done on bulk RNA, leaving chains unpaired. Findings and caveats of the study: There was a bias toward anti-spike CD8 responses in VDJdb matching, which missed private and CD4 specificities.

Per germline, CDR1 KGHDR and CDR2 SFDVKD. The CDR3 consists of 14 residues. Trimming removed 4 bases from V and 3 bases from J; junction bases left unmatched: 4. The V gene is TRBV24-1, the J gene TRBJ2-5; 7 nucleotides align to TRBD1. The receptor was isolated from an adult who was a healthcare worker with PCR-confirmed SARS-CoV-2 infection or an uninfected control (not recorded which). Sequenced: whole blood. DNA of the CDR3: TGTGCCACCAGTGACACCGACAGGGAAGAGACCCAGTACTTC. Translation gives CATSDTDREETQYF.